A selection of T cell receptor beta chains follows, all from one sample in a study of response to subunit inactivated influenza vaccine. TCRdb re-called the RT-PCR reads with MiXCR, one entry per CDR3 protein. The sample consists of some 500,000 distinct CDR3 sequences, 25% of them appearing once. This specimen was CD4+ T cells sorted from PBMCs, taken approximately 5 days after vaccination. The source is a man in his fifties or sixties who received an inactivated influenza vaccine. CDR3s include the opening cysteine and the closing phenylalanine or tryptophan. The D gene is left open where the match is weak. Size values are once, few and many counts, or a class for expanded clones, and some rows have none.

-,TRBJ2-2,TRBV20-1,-,CSAGRGSGPGELFF,TGCAGTGCCGGCAGGGGTAGTGGGCCCGGGGAGCTGTTTTTT
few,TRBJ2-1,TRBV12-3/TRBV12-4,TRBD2,CASSSISGSSNEQFF,TGTGCCAGCAGTTCGATTAGCGGGAGTAGTAATGAGCAGTTCTTC
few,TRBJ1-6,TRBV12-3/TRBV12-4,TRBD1,CASSEQGASNSPLHF,TGTGCCAGCAGTGAACAGGGGGCCTCAAATTCACCCCTCCACTTT
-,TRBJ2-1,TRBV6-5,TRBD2,CASSYGGTPQFF,TGCGCCAGCAGTTACGGGGGGACCCCGCAGTTCTTC
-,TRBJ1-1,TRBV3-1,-,CASSQDYGGRRAFF,TGTGCCAGCAGCCAAGATTATGGGGGAAGACGAGCTTTCTTT
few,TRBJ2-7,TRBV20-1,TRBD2,CSARASSGSVYEQYF,TGCAGTGCTAGAGCCTCTAGCGGGAGTGTTTACGAGCAGTACTTC
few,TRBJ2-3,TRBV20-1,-,CSAPRAISTDTQYF,TGCAGTGCTCCCAGGGCCATCAGCACAGATACGCAGTATTTT
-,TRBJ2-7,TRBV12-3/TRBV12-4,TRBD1,CASNGTGGNHEQYF,TGTGCCAGCAACGGGACAGGGGGTAATCACGAGCAGTACTTC
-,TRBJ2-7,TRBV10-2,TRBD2,CASRRRGGISSYEQYF,TGCGCCAGCAGGCGGAGGGGAGGGATAAGCTCCTACGAGCAGTACTTC
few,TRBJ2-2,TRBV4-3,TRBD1,CASSQIRTGNTGELFF,TGCGCCAGCAGCCAGATAAGGACAGGGAACACCGGGGAGCTGTTTTTT
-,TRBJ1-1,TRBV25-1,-,CASSAPGQNTEAFF,TGTGCCAGCAGTGCACCGGGACAGAACACTGAAGCTTTCTTT
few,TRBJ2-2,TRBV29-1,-,CSVGTGTFDTGELFF,TGCAGCGTGGGGACCGGGACCTTTGACACCGGGGAGCTGTTTTTT
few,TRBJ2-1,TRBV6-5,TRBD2,CASLAGEGEQFF,TGTGCCAGCCTAGCGGGAGAAGGTGAGCAGTTCTTC
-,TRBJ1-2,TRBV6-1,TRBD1,CASKYRGKDYGYTF,TGTGCCAGCAAATACAGGGGGAAGGACTATGGCTACACCTTC
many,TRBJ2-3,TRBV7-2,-,CASSLPLGHTDTQYF,TGTGCCAGCAGCTTACCCCTCGGGCACACAGATACGCAGTATTTT
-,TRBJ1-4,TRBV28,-,CASSKEKLFF,TGTGCCAGCAGTAAAGAAAAACTGTTTTTT
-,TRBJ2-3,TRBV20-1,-,CSARKPTDTQYF,TGCAGTGCTAGAAAGCCAACAGATACGCAGTATTTT
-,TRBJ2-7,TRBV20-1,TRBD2,CSATSGYEQYF,TGCAGTGCTACTAGCGGCTACGAGCAGTACTTC
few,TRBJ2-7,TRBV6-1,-,CASRRGGVSYEQYF,TGTGCCAGCAGGAGGGGGGGGGTCTCCTACGAGCAGTACTTC
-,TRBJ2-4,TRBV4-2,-,CASSQEVGPAKNIQYF,TGTGCCAGCAGCCAAGAGGTCGGGCCAGCCAAAAACATTCAGTACTTC
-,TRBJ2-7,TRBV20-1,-,CSARDSVGVAEQYF,TGCAGTGCTAGAGATAGCGTCGGGGTTGCCGAGCAGTACTTC
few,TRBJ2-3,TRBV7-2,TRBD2,CASRKGLAGGHDTQYF,TGTGCCAGCAGAAAAGGACTAGCGGGGGGGCATGATACGCAGTATTTT
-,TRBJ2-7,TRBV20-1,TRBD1,CSAPPGTGGYEQYF,TGCAGTGCACCACCCGGGACAGGGGGTTACGAGCAGTACTTC
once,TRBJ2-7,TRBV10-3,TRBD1,CAISEGQGMSEQYF,TGTGCCATCAGTGAAGGACAGGGGATGAGCGAGCAGTACTTC
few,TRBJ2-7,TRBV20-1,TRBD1,CSARRPSGGYEQYF,TGCAGTGCTAGAAGGCCGTCAGGGGGCTACGAGCAGTACTTC
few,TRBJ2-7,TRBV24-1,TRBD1,CATSDFAETGAYEQYF,TGTGCCACCAGTGATTTCGCCGAGACAGGGGCCTACGAGCAGTACTTC
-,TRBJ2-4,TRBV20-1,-,CSAGLAEAKNIQYF,TGCAGTGCTGGTTTAGCGGAAGCCAAAAACATTCAGTACTTC
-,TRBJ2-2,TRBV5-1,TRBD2,CASSLTSGSNTGELFF,TGCGCCAGCAGCCTTACTAGCGGTTCGAACACCGGGGAGCTGTTTTTT
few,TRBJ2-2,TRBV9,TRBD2,CASHRDAGGPYTGELFF,TGTGCCAGCCACCGGGATGCGGGAGGGCCATATACCGGGGAGCTGTTTTTT
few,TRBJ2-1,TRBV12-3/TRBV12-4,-,CASRPARDNNEQFF,TGTGCCAGCAGGCCGGCGCGGGATAACAATGAGCAGTTCTTC
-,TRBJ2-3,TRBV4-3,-,CASSQWGGTDTQYF,TGCGCCAGCAGCCAATGGGGTGGCACAGATACGCAGTATTTT
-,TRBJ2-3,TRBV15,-,CATSRDVRLRGMNTQYF,TGTGCCACCAGCAGAGATGTTAGGCTTAGGGGTATGAATACGCAGTATTTT
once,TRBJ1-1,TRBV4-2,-,CASSQEVQGWTEAFF,TGTGCCAGCAGCCAAGAAGTCCAGGGATGGACTGAAGCTTTCTTT
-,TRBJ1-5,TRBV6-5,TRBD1,CASSSTGGLSNQPQHF,TGTGCCAGCAGTTCTACAGGGGGACTAAGCAATCAGCCCCAGCATTTT
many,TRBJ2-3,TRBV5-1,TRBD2,CASSLGSSGSSSDTQYF,TGCGCCAGCAGCTTGGGGTCCAGCGGGAGTAGCTCAGATACGCAGTATTTT
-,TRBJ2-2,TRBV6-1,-,CASTLYGGKTGELFF,TGTGCCAGCACCCTGTACGGGGGAAAAACCGGGGAGCTGTTTTTT
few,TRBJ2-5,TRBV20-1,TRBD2,CSARPTRGELGQETQYF,TGCAGTGCTAGACCCACCCGGGGGGAGTTGGGGCAAGAGACCCAGTACTTC
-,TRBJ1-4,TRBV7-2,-,CASSLELHAGEKLFF,TGTGCCAGCAGCTTAGAGCTCCATGCTGGGGAAAAACTGTTTTTT
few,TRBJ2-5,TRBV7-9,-,CASSLLSGGETQYF,TGTGCCAGCAGCTTACTTTCCGGGGGAGAGACCCAGTACTTC
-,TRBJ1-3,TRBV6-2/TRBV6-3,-,CASSYDGNTIYF,TGTGCCAGCAGTTACGATGGAAACACCATATATTTT
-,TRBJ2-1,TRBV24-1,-,CATRGGGYIEQFF,TGTGCCACCAGAGGGGGGGGATACATTGAGCAGTTCTTC
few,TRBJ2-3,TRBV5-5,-,CASSLRYAEDTQYF,TGTGCCAGCAGCTTGCGGTATGCCGAAGATACGCAGTATTTT
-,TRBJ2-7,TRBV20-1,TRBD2,CSARVPSGGPYEQYF,TGCAGTGCTAGGGTCCCTAGCGGGGGGCCCTACGAGCAGTACTTC
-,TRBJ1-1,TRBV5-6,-,CARGRGVLYLNTEAFF,TGTGCCAGGGGACGCGGGGTCCTCTACTTGAACACTGAAGCTTTCTTT
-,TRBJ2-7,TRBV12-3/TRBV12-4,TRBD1,CASSPGGQGSGYEQYF,TGTGCCAGCAGCCCCGGGGGACAGGGGTCGGGCTACGAGCAGTACTTC
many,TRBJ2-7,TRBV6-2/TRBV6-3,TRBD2,CASRKEAGEFSYEQYF,TGTGCCAGCAGGAAGGAAGCGGGAGAGTTTTCCTACGAGCAGTACTTC
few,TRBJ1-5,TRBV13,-,CASSWGADQPQHF,TGTGCCAGCAGCTGGGGGGCTGATCAGCCCCAGCATTTT
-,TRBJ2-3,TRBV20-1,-,CSARRGATRTDTQYF,TGCAGTGCCCGCCGCGGGGCAACCCGCACAGATACGCAGTATTTT
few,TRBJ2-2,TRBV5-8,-,CASRFFSGGKDTGELFF,TGTGCCAGCAGGTTTTTCTCGGGGGGCAAGGACACCGGGGAGCTGTTTTTT